The next 8 T cell receptor beta chains were all read from a single sample in a study of T cell responses to AZD1222 COVID-19 vaccine. The method was immunoSEQ multiplex PCR; TCRdb's version includes in-frame clones alone and lacks a portion of them. Of roughly 55,000 clones listed, around 89% are singletons. Sequenced here: peripheral blood, sampled on day 0 of AZD1222 vaccination. Every receptor here comes from an adult in good health.

V is TRBV4-1 and J is TRBJ2-3, with TRBD2 identical over 8 bases. Germline CDR1 is MGHRA and CDR2 is YSYEKL. V gave up 0 bases and J gave up 2 bases; unmatched junction bases: 13. The CDR3 extends over 19 amino acids. The CDR3 coding sequence is TGCGCCAGCAGCCAAGATTATCTTTCGGCGGGAGGACCCACAGATACGCAGTATTTT. Translation gives CASSQDYLSAGGPTDTQYF.

This clone was detected only once. The chain couples TRBV11-2 to TRBJ2-1; 8 nucleotides match TRBD1. Germline V lookup: CDR1 SGHAT, CDR2 FQNNGV. This CDR3 spans 16 amino acids. With 2 bases clipped from V and 8 bases from J, the junction kept 11 bases outside the gene matches. The CDR3 bases are TGTGCCAGCAGCTTATTTTCCAGGGGGCGCTTGGATGAGCAGTTCTTC. Translated, it gives CASSLFSRGRLDEQFF.

The chain carries TRBV15 and TRBJ1-5, with 9 bases identical to TRBD1. With 1 base clipped from V and 4 bases from J, the junction kept 2 bases outside the gene matches. The CDR3 runs 15 residues. The V gene's germline CDR1 is LNHNV and CDR2 YYDKDF (reference sequence). CDR3 coding DNA: TGTGCCACCAGCAGAGGAGACAGGGGGAATCAGCCCCAGCATTTT. The encoded protein is CATSRGDRGNQPQHF.

This clone was seen just once. This sequence joins TRBV5-1 and TRBJ2-5, with 16 bases aligning to TRBD2. J lost 4 bases, V lost 4 bases, and 4 bases had no gene match. The CDR3 runs 16 residues. The V gene's germline CDR1 is SGHRS and CDR2 YFSETQ. The CDR3 sequence: CASSKGLAGGAETQYF. CDR3 DNA: TGCGCCAGCAGCAAGGGACTAGCGGGAGGGGCAGAGACCCAGTACTTC.

The rearrangement joins TRBV29-1 to TRBJ2-5; TRBD1 matches at 9 bases. The J segment lost 5 bases and the V segment lost 7 bases, leaving 11 bases of the junction unmatched. The germline V gene encodes CDR1 SQVTM and CDR2 ANQGSEA. The CDR3 covers 14 residues. The CDR3 loop reads CSARPGQGRETQYF. The CDR3 DNA follows: TGCAGCGCACGCCCGGGACAGGGAAGGGAGACCCAGTACTTC.

The chain is built from TRBV7-3 and TRBJ2-3; TRBD1 aligns across 7 bases. Trimming cost V 2 bases and J 12 bases; bases outside gene matches: 8. This CDR3 comprises 13 residues. Germline assignment: CDR1 SGHTA and CDR2 FQGTGA. The DNA of the CDR3 is TGTGCCAGCAGCTTATCGGACAGGCTGGCTCAGTATTTT. Protein sequence: CASSLSDRLAQYF. Full variable domain (rest looked up from reference TRBV7-3 and TRBJ2-3): GAGVSQTPSNKVTEKGKYVELRCDPISGHTALYWYRQSLGQGPEFLIYFQGTGAADDSGLPNDRFFAVRPEGSVSTLKIQRTERGDSAVYLCASSLSDRLAQYFGPGTRLTVL.

This chain uses TRBV29-1 with TRBJ1-3; the D is unclear. In germline, CDR1 is SQVTM, CDR2 ANQGSEA. Trimming took off 7 bases at V and 0 bases at J, with 7 bases between the two ends. This CDR3 comprises 12 residues. CDR3 bases: TGCAGCGGCGAGGCCTCTGGAAACACCATATATTTT. This sequence encodes CSGEASGNTIYF.

The chain carries TRBV7-9 and TRBJ2-5, with a weak D call TRBD1 (5 bases). Trimming shortened V by 6 bases and J by 6 bases, and 14 bases separated the two germline ends. The CDR3 is 13 residues long. Germline CDR1 and CDR2: SEHNR and FQNEAQ (reference sequence). The CDR3 DNA sequence: TGTGCCAGCAGTCGCGGACACGGACAGACCCAGTACTTC. This translates into CASSRGHGQTQYF.